Listed below are T cell receptor beta chains from one sample, sequenced in a study of radiation and T cells in renal cell carcinoma. Produced via immunoSEQ multiplex PCR; TCRdb's table is partial and in-frame only. The sample comprises roughly 58,000 clones, 60% to 85% of which are singletons, and approximately 6.8% rests with the top ten. The sequencing used blood, collected from a patient whose treatment included radiotherapy and nephrectomy. The receptors stem from a man between 60 and 75 years old with renal cell carcinoma. Each CDR3 is given with its conserved first and last residue. D genes are given only for firm matches.

v_call	d_call	j_call	cdr3_aa	cdr3_nt
TRBV19	TRBD2	TRBJ2-3	CASSIDHGGGANTQYF	TGTGCCAGTAGTATAGATCATGGCGGGGGGGCGAATACGCAGTATTTT
TRBV11-3	TRBD1	TRBJ1-1	CASSLGQGVAEAFF	TGTGCCAGCAGCCTGGGACAGGGGGTGGCTGAAGCTTTCTTT
TRBV30	-	TRBJ2-6	CAWSEGTSGANVLTF	TGTGCCTGGAGTGAGGGGACCTCTGGGGCCAACGTCCTGACTTTC
TRBV11-2	-	TRBJ2-1	CASSLTGTVTNNEQFF	TGTGCCAGCAGCTTAACAGGAACCGTAACAAACAATGAGCAGTTCTTC
TRBV9	-	TRBJ1-3	CASSYGHYRWSSGNTIYF	TGTGCCAGCAGCTACGGCCATTATAGGTGGAGCTCTGGAAACACCATATATTTT
TRBV10-3	-	TRBJ2-7	CAISEGGIQESGYEQYF	TGTGCCATCAGTGAGGGAGGGATTCAGGAGTCGGGCTACGAGCAGTACTTC
TRBV29-1	-	TRBJ1-2	CSVVPTGLYDGYTF	TGCAGCGTTGTACCCACGGGTCTTTATGATGGCTACACCTTC
TRBV7-2	-	TRBJ1-1	CASSLLRSWDTEAFF	TGTGCCAGCAGCTTATTACGCTCCTGGGACACTGAAGCTTTCTTT
TRBV7-2	-	TRBJ2-3	CASSPGPPSTDTQYF	TGTGCCAGCAGCCCGGGACCTCCTAGCACAGATACGCAGTATTTT
TRBV5-8	TRBD2	TRBJ2-3	CASSSGLAGGGGTDTQYF	TGTGCCAGCAGCTCTGGACTAGCGGGAGGTGGGGGGACAGATACGCAGTATTTT
TRBV10-2	-	TRBJ1-5	CATGQTNQPQHF	TGCGCCACCGGACAGACGAATCAGCCCCAGCATTTT